This T cell receptor (beta chain) appears in the sequencing data of a study of cytomegalovirus exposure and HLA in healthy donors. General study findings and limits: Cytomegalovirus-associated TCR beta chains were listed, numbering some 180. When analyzed later, a missense DCLRE1C variant was found to be linked to TCR beta V- and J-gene trimming.

The PCR had 60 Vbeta and 13 Jbeta primers. Assay: immunoSEQ multiplex PCR; the TCRdb copy retains only in-frame clones and omits some. The sample shows 150,000 to 200,000 clones, 79% of them seen only once. With regard to this clone: Its antigen is unknown.

Germline values: CDR1 SGHTA, CDR2 FQGNSA. With V trimmed by 5 bases and J by 5 bases, 14 bases remained unmatched. The CDR3 covers 18 residues. The sequenced sample was PBMCs. The receptor's source is a woman between 35 and 50 years old in good health and CMV-seronegative. V is TRBV7-2 and J is TRBJ2-3; 12 bases agree with TRBD2. The CDR3 here is CASSAVVASGRAVDTQYF. The CDR3 bases are TGTGCCAGCAGCGCAGTGGTGGCTAGCGGGAGGGCCGTAGATACGCAGTATTTT.